This T cell receptor beta chain was sequenced in a study of CXCR3-negative and CXCR3-positive naive CD8 T cells. With UMI labels, 5' RACE was used to prepare the TRB cDNA libraries. TCRdb reprocessed the 5' RACE reads and reports one entry per CDR3 protein, with no DNA. This table lists 45,000 or so distinct CDR3 sequences. This CDR3 comprises 17 residues. Germline V lookup: CDR1 MNHEY, CDR2 SVGAGI. The source material was memory CD8+ T cells from blood. The chain has TRBV6-5 and TRBJ1-1; as DNA is missing, the TRBD1 call by TCRdb cannot be tested. This receptor was identified in a human donor in good health. Some clones in this sample may be carry-over from other donors' samples. The CDR3 loop is CASTPPAGRDARTEAFF.